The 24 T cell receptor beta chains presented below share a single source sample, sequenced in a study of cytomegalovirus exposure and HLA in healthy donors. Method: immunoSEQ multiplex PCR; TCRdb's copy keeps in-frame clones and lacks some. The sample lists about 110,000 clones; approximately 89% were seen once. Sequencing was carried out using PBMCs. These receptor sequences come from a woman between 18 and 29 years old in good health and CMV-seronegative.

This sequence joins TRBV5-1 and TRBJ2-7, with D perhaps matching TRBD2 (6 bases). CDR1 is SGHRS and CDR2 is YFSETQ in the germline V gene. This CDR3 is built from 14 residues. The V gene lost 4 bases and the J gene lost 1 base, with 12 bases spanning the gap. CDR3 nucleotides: TGCGCCAGCAGCCCTAGCGCCGGGTCCTACGAGCAGTACTTC. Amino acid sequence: CASSPSAGSYEQYF.

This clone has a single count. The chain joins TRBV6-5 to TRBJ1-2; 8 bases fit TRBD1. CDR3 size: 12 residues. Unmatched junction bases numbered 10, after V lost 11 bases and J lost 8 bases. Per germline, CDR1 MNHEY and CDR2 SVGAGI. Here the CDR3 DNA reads TGTGCCGCCCAACAGGGGGGGCGAGGCTACACCTTC. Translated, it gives CAAQQGGRGYTF.

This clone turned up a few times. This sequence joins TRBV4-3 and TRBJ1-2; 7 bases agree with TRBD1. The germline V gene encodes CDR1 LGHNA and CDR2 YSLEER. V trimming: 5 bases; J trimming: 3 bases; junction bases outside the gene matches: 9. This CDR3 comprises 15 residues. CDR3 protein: CASSNQYRGYYGYTF. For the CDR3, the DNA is TGCGCCAGCAGCAACCAGTACAGGGGTTACTATGGCTACACCTTC.

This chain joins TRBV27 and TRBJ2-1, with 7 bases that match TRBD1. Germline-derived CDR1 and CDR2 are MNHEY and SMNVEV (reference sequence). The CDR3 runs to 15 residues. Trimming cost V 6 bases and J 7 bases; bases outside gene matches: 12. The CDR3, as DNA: TGTGCCAGCAGCCTCGGGACAGTAGCTTTGAATGAGCAGTTCTTC. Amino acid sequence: CASSLGTVALNEQFF.

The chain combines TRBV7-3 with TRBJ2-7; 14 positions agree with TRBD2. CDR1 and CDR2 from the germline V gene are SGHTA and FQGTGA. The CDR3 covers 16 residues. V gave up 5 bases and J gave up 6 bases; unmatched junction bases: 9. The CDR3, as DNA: TGTGCCAGCAGCGGGGGGACTAGCGGGAGTTATGGCGAGCAGTACTTC. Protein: CASSGGTSGSYGEQYF.

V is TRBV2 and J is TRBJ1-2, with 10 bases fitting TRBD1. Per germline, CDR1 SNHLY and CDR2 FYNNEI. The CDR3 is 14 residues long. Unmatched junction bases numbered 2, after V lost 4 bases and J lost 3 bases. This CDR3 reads CASSGTGGDYGYTF. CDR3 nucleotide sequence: TGTGCCAGCAGTGGGACAGGGGGTGACTATGGCTACACCTTC.

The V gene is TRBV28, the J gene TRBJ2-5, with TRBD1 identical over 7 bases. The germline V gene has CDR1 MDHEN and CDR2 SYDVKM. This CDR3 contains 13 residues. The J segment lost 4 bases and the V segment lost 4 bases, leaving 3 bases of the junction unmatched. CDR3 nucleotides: TGTGCCAGCAGTTCGACAGGGACAGAGACCCAGTACTTC. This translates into CASSSTGTETQYF.

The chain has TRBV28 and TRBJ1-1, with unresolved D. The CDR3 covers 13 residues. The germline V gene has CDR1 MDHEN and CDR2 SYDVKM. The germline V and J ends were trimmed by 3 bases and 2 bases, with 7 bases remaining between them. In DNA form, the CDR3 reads TGTGCCAGCAGTTTGGAGGTTAACACTGAAGCTTTCTTT. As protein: CASSLEVNTEAFF.

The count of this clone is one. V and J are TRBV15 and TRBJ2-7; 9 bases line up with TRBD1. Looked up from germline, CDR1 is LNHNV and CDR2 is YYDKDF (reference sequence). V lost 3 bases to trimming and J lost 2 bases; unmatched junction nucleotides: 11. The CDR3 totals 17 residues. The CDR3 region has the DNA TGTGCCACCAGCAGCCAAAAGACAGGGGGGAGCACCTACGAGCAGTACTTC. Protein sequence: CATSSQKTGGSTYEQYF.

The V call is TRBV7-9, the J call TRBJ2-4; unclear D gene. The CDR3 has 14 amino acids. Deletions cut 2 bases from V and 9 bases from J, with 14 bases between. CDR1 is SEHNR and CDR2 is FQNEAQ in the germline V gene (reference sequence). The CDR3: CASSLSASTGIQYF. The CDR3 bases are TGTGCCAGCAGCTTATCGGCTAGTACCGGCATTCAGTACTTC.

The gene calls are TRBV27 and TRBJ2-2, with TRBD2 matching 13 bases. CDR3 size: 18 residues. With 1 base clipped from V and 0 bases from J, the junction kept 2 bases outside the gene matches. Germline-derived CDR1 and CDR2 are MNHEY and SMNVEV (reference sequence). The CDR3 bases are TGTGCCAGCAGTTTATTCGGACTAGCGGGGGCGAACACCGGGGAGCTGTTTTTT. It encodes CASSLFGLAGANTGELFF.

The CDR3 sequence is CASSPRTGSYEQYF. Here the CDR3 DNA reads TGTGCCAGCAGCCCACGTACAGGGTCCTACGAGCAGTACTTC. The genes are TRBV7-9 and TRBJ2-7, with a possible D match to TRBD1 (6 bases). Trimming stripped 5 bases from V and 1 base from J, with 12 bases between. Germline lookup yields CDR1 SEHNR and CDR2 FQNEAQ (reference sequence). The CDR3 is made up of 14 amino acids.

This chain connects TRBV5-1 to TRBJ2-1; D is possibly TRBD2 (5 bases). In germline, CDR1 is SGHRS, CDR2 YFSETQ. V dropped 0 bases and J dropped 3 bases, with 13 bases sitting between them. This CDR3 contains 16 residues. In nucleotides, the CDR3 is TGCGCCAGCAGCTTGGTGGCGGGCGTTAACTACAATGAGCAGTTCTTC. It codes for CASSLVAGVNYNEQFF.

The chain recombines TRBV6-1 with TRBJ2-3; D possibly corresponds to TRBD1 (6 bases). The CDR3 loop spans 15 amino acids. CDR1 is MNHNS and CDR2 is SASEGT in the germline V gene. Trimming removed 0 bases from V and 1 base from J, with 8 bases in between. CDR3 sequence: CASSEAGQRTDTQYF. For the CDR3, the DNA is TGTGCCAGCAGTGAAGCCGGACAGCGCACAGATACGCAGTATTTT.

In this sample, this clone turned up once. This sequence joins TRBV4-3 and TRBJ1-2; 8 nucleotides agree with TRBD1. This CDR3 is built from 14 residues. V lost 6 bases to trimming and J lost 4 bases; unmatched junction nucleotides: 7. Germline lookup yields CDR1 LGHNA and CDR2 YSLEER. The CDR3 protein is CASREHRGGYGYTF. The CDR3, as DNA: TGCGCCAGCAGGGAACACAGGGGGGGCTATGGCTACACCTTC.

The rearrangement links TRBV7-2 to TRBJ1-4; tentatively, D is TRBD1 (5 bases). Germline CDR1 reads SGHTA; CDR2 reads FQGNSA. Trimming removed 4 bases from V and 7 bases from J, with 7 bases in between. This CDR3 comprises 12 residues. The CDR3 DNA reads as TGTGCCAGCAGCTGGGACTTTGAAAAACTGTTTTTT. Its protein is CASSWDFEKLFF.

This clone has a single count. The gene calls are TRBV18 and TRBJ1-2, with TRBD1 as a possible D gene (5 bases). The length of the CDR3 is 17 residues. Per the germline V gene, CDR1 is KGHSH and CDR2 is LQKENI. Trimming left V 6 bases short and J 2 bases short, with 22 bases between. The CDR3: CASSPRGGRVLNYGYTF. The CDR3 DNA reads TGTGCCAGCTCCCCCCGCGGGGGACGAGTTTTAAACTATGGCTACACCTTC.

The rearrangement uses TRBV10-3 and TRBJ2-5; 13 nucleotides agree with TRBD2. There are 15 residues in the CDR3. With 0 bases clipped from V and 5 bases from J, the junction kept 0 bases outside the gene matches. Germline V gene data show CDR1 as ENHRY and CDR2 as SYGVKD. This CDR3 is CAISESLAGGETQYF. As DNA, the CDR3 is TGTGCCATCAGTGAGTCACTAGCGGGAGGGGAGACCCAGTACTTC.

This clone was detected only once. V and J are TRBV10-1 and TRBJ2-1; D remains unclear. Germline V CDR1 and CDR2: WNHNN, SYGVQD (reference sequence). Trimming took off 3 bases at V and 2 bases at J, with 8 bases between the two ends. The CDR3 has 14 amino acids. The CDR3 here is CASSESLAYNEQFF. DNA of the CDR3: TGCGCCAGCAGTGAAAGTCTAGCCTACAATGAGCAGTTCTTC.

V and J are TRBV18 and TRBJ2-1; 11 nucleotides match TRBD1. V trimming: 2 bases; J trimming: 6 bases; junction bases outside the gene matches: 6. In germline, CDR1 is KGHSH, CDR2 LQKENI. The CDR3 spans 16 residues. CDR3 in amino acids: CASSPRTGTGGNEQFF. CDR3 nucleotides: TGTGCCAGCTCACCAAGGACTGGGACAGGGGGCAATGAGCAGTTCTTC. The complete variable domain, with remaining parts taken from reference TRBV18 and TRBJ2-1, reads NAGVMQNPRHLVRRRGQEARLRCSPMKGHSHVYWYRQLPEEGLKFMVYLQKENIIDESGMPKERFSAEFPKEGPSILRIQQVVRGDSAAYFCASSPRTGTGGNEQFFGPGTRLTVL.

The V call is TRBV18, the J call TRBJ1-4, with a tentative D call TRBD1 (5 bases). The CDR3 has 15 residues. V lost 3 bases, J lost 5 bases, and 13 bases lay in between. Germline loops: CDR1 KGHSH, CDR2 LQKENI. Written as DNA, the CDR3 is TGTGCCAGCTCACCTCGGCAGACAGAGAATGAAAAACTGTTTTTT. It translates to CASSPRQTENEKLFF.

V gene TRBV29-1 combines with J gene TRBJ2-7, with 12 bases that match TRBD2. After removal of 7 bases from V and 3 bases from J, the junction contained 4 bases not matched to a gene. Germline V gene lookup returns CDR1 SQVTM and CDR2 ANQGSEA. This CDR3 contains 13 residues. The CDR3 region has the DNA TGCAGCGCGCGGACTAGCGGGGACTACGAGCAGTACTTC. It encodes CSARTSGDYEQYF.

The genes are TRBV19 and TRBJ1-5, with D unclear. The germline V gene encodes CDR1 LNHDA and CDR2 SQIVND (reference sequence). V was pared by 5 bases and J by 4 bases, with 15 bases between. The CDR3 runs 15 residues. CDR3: CASSLGQVHNQPQHF. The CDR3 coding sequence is TGTGCCAGTAGTTTGGGCCAGGTTCATAATCAGCCCCAGCATTTT.

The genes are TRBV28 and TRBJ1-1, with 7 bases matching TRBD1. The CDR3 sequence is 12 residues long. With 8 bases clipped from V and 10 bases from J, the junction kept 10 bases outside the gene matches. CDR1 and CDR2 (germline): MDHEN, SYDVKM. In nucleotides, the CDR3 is TGTGCCAGCGCAGGGGGAAATCCGGGAGCTTTCTTT. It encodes CASAGGNPGAFF. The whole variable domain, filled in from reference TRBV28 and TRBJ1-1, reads DVKVTQSSRYLVKRTGEKVFLECVQDMDHENMFWYRQDPGLGLRLIYFSYDVKMKEKGDIPEGYSVSREKKERFSLILESASTNQTSMYLCASAGGNPGAFFGQGTRLTVV.